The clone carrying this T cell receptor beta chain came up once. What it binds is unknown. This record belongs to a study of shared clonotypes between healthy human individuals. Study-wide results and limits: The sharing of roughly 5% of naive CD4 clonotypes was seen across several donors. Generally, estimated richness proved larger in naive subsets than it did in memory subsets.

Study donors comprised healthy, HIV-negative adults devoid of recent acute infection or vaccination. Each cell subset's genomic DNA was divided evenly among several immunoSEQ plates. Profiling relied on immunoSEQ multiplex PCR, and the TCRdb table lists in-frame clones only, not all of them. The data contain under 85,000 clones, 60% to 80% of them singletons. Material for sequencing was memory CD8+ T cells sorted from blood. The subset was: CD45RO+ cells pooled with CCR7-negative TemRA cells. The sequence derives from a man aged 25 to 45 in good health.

CDR3 bases: TGTGCCAGTAGTATCCAGCCAGGGGGCGCCGAGACCCAGTACTTC. Residues: CASSIQPGGAETQYF. The chain links TRBV19 to TRBJ2-5, with 8 bases that match TRBD1. V lost 3 bases and J lost 5; bases outside the gene matches: 8. This CDR3 spans 15 amino acids. CDR1 and CDR2 from the germline V gene are LNHDA and SQIVND (reference sequence).